The 20 T cell receptor beta chains presented below share a single source sample, sequenced in a study of blood T cell repertoires in COVID-19. Data came from immunoSEQ multiplex PCR; TCRdb stores just in-frame clones and leaves some out. The sample yields approximately 100,000 clones, more than 85% seen once. Sequenced: peripheral blood. These receptors all come from a human donor with acute or convalescent COVID-19. The donor label of this sample is uncertain.

V usage is TRBV5-4 and J usage is TRBJ1-5, with D uncertain. CDR3 length equals 14 residues. The V and J ends lost 0 bases and 5 bases respectively, with 9 bases between them. Germline CDR1 and CDR2: SGHNT and YYREEE (reference sequence). For the CDR3, the DNA is TGTGCCAGCAGCTTGGGTGGCGGTGATCAGCCCCAGCATTTT. It is translated as CASSLGGGDQPQHF.

The V call is TRBV30, the J call TRBJ1-1; D might be TRBD1 (5 bases). Trimming pared 3 bases from V and 0 bases from J, leaving 20 bases between. The CDR3 length is 17 residues. Germline CDR1 and CDR2: GTSNPN and SVGIG (reference sequence). CDR3 amino acids: CAWSGRPGDGVNTEAFF. Here the CDR3 DNA reads TGTGCCTGGAGCGGGAGACCCGGGGACGGTGTGAACACTGAAGCTTTCTTT.

The rearrangement links TRBV28 to TRBJ1-1, with D perhaps TRBD1 (6 bases). The CDR3 is made up of 16 amino acids. Germline V gene lookup returns CDR1 MDHEN and CDR2 SYDVKM. Trimming stripped 0 bases from V and 2 bases from J, with 13 bases between. The CDR3 loop reads CASSLWTGNLNTEAFF. In DNA, the CDR3 is TGTGCCAGCAGTTTATGGACAGGAAACCTAAACACTGAAGCTTTCTTT. The variable domain in full, completed from reference TRBV28 and TRBJ1-1, reads DVKVTQSSRYLVKRTGEKVFLECVQDMDHENMFWYRQDPGLGLRLIYFSYDVKMKEKGDIPEGYSVSREKKERFSLILESASTNQTSMYLCASSLWTGNLNTEAFFGQGTRLTVV.

This sequence joins TRBV7-6 and TRBJ2-1, with 11 bases lining up with TRBD1. Germline CDR1 reads SGHVS; CDR2 reads FNYEAQ. The CDR3 is 16 amino acids. Losses at the gene ends were 1 base for V and 8 bases for J; bases not matched to a gene: 7. The DNA of the CDR3 is TGTGCCAGCAGCTTAGGGGTCCGGGACAGGGGGGATGAGCAGTTCTTC. It yields the protein CASSLGVRDRGDEQFF. Filled out from reference TRBV7-6 and TRBJ2-1, the complete variable domain reads GAGVSQSPRYKVTKRGQDVALRCDPISGHVSLYWYRQALGQGPEFLTYFNYEAQQDKSGLPNDRFSAERPEGSISTLTIQRTEQRDSAMYRCASSLGVRDRGDEQFFGPGTRLTVL.

The chain uses TRBV21-1 and TRBJ2-7; the table's D call TRBD1 went unverified against the DNA. TRBV21-1 is marked as a pseudogene. CDR3 size: 14 residues. For the CDR3, the DNA is TGTGCCAGCAGCAATCAGGGGAAAGTGCCCGAGCAGTACTTC. Protein: CASSNQGKVPEQYF.

This clone is labeled large (0.1 to 1%). This chain connects TRBV3-1 (or the pseudogene TRBV3-2) to TRBJ1-6, with no clear D. CDR1 and CDR2 from the germline V gene are LGHDT and YNNKEL (reference sequence). V gave up 4 bases and J gave up 0 bases, with 7 bases separating them. The CDR3 sequence is 15 residues long. DNA of the CDR3: TGTGCCAGCAGCCGTGCTAGCTCCTATAATTCACCCCTCCACTTT. This sequence encodes CASSRASSYNSPLHF.

V usage is TRBV4-3 and J usage is TRBJ2-7, with 9 bases fitting TRBD2. Trimming took 1 base from V and 3 from J; bases not matched to a gene: 7. Per germline, CDR1 LGHNA and CDR2 YSLEER. The CDR3 length is 16 residues. CDR3: CASSQGVAGDFYEQYF. The CDR3 coding sequence is TGCGCCAGCAGCCAAGGGGTAGCGGGGGACTTCTACGAGCAGTACTTC.

The rearrangement uses TRBV19 and TRBJ1-1; D ambiguous. V lost 5 bases and J 3 bases, leaving 13 bases between the germline ends. This CDR3 has 14 residues. Looked up from germline, CDR1 is LNHDA and CDR2 is SQIVND (reference sequence). DNA of the CDR3: TGTGCCAGTAGTCTGGAGGGTTGGGACACTGAAGCTTTCTTT. Translating gives CASSLEGWDTEAFF.

The chain uses TRBV3-1 (or the pseudogene TRBV3-2) and TRBJ2-1, with D tentatively TRBD2 (5 bases). Germline V gene sequence: CDR1 LGHDT, CDR2 YNNKEL (reference sequence). The germline V and J ends were trimmed by 0 bases and 7 bases, with 7 bases remaining between them. This CDR3 is 13 amino acids long. The CDR3, as DNA: TGTGCCAGCAGCCAAGATCGGGGAAATGAGCAGTTCTTC. Residues: CASSQDRGNEQFF.

This clone was counted only a few times. The chain links TRBV28 to TRBJ2-1, with TRBD2 as a possible D gene (6 bases). Germline CDR1 reads MDHEN; CDR2 reads SYDVKM. The CDR3 is made up of 13 amino acids. Trimming left V 9 bases short and J 6 bases short, with 15 bases between. This chain's CDR3 is CASGTPGSNEQFF. DNA for the CDR3: TGTGCCAGTGGGACTCCAGGGTCCAATGAGCAGTTCTTC.

This chain connects TRBV4-2 to TRBJ1-5; D perhaps matches TRBD1 (5 bases). CDR1 and CDR2 (germline): LGHNA, YNFKEQ. This CDR3 spans 14 amino acids. Trimming shortened V by 1 base and J by 6 bases, and 10 bases separated the two germline ends. DNA of the CDR3: TGTGCCAGCAGCCAAGGCGGGGGGGGTCAGCCCCAGCATTTT. Its translation is CASSQGGGGQPQHF.

The chain has TRBV28 and TRBJ2-3; 8 nucleotides agree with TRBD1. The germline V gene has CDR1 MDHEN and CDR2 SYDVKM. Trimming at V came to 4 bases and at J to 9 bases, leaving 6 bases not matched to a gene. The CDR3 is 13 residues long. The chain's CDR3 is CASSSGTGDTQYF. The CDR3 DNA is TGTGCCAGCAGTTCCGGGACAGGAGACACGCAGTATTTT.

The rearrangement links TRBV7-9 to TRBJ1-3; tentative D call: TRBD1 (5 bases). Germline V gene data show CDR1 as SEHNR and CDR2 as FQNEAQ (reference sequence). V shed 1 base and J shed 2 bases, with 9 bases lying between them. The length of the CDR3 is 15 residues. The CDR3 DNA is TGTGCCAGCAGCTTAGATCCGGGGGCTGGAAACACCATATATTTT. Translation: CASSLDPGAGNTIYF.

A few counts support this clone. The gene calls are TRBV13 and TRBJ1-2, with TRBD1 identical over 8 bases. The V and J ends lost 5 bases and 7 bases, in that order; junction bases with no gene match: 15. This CDR3 contains 16 residues. Germline V CDR1 and CDR2: PRHDT, FYEKMQ (reference sequence). The CDR3 bases are TGTGCCAGCAGCGGGAGTGGACTCGACAGGGGAACTGGCTACACCTTC. Translating it yields CASSGSGLDRGTGYTF.

The J gene is TRBJ2-1, the V gene TRBV7-9; TRBD2 aligns across 11 bases. The CDR3 length is 15 residues. Per the germline V gene, CDR1 is SEHNR and CDR2 is FQNEAQ (reference sequence). V lost 6 bases and J lost 5; bases outside the gene matches: 6. Written as DNA, the CDR3 is TGTGCCAGCAGACCTGGACTAGCGGGCAACAATGAGCAGTTCTTC. Translation gives CASRPGLAGNNEQFF.

This chain joins TRBV21-1 and TRBJ1-5; whether TRBD1, the table's D call, matches the DNA was not checked. TRBV21-1 is reported as a pseudogene. The CDR3 sequence is 19 residues long. The DNA for the CDR3 is TGTGCCAGCAGCAAAGGGCATCGACAGGGGGCGCGGAGCAATCAGCCCCAGCATTTT. This gives the protein CASSKGHRQGARSNQPQHF.

The chain carries TRBV7-9 and TRBJ1-1; 8 nucleotides match TRBD1. This CDR3 is 15 amino acids long. The J segment lost 5 bases and the V segment lost 4 bases, leaving 9 bases of the junction unmatched. Germline-derived CDR1 and CDR2 are SEHNR and FQNEAQ (reference sequence). CDR3 sequence: CASSSRDRLTTEAFF. As DNA, the CDR3 is TGTGCCAGCAGCTCCCGGGACAGGTTAACGACTGAAGCTTTCTTT. The whole variable domain, filled in from reference TRBV7-9 and TRBJ1-1, reads DTGVSQNPRHKITKRGQNVTFRCDPISEHNRLYWYRQTLGQGPEFLTYFQNEAQLEKSRLLSDRFSAERPKGSFSTLEIQRTEQGDSAMYLCASSSRDRLTTEAFFGQGTRLTVV.

This rearrangement joins TRBV15 to TRBJ1-2, with TRBD1 matching 7 bases. V dropped 4 bases and J dropped 0; count of bases not matched to a gene: 11. CDR3 length equals 17 residues. Germline assignment: CDR1 LNHNV and CDR2 YYDKDF (reference sequence). The CDR3 region is CATSKYRGRGSNYGYTF. CDR3 DNA: TGTGCCACCAGCAAATACAGGGGAAGGGGCTCTAACTATGGCTACACCTTC.

The rearrangement uses TRBV6-2 or TRBV6-3 and TRBJ2-3, with D perhaps TRBD2 (5 bases). Trimming took 0 bases from V and 4 from J, leaving 20 bases between them. Germline assignment: CDR1 MNHEY and CDR2 SVGEGT. The CDR3 has 18 residues. The CDR3 region is CASSYSGWAGIFSDTQYF. CDR3 in DNA: TGTGCCAGCAGTTACTCCGGCTGGGCGGGTATTTTCTCAGATACGCAGTATTTT.

The chain combines TRBV4-1 with TRBJ2-1; 9 positions agree with TRBD1. Trimming cost V 2 bases and J 5 bases; bases outside gene matches: 4. Germline assignment: CDR1 MGHRA and CDR2 YSYEKL. The CDR3 runs 15 residues. CDR3 sequence: CASSQWTGENNEQFF. In nucleotides, the CDR3 is TGCGCCAGCAGCCAATGGACAGGGGAGAACAATGAGCAGTTCTTC.